Following are 22 T cell receptor beta chains from one sample sequenced in a study of graft-versus-host responses after intestinal transplantation. Profiled with immunoSEQ multiplex PCR; TCRdb holds only in-frame clones, not every one. The table has fewer than 65,000 clones, around 90% seen once. The antigens of these receptors remain unknown. The sequences come from unstimulated CD4+ T cells sorted from spleen or lymph node cells, collected before transplant. The receptors come from a human donor who was the organ donor for an intestinal transplant.

This clone was counted once. The chain joins TRBV18 to TRBJ1-2; no firm D call. The CDR3 has 14 amino acids. From germline, CDR1 is KGHSH and CDR2 LQKENI. V was shortened by 6 bases and J by 5 bases, with 16 bases between the two germline ends. The CDR3 DNA reads as TGTGCCAGCTCCCTCGTAGTCCAGGCGTATGGCTACACCTTC. Residues: CASSLVVQAYGYTF. Full variable domain (rest looked up from reference TRBV18 and TRBJ1-2): NAGVMQNPRHLVRRRGQEARLRCSPMKGHSHVYWYRQLPEEGLKFMVYLQKENIIDESGMPKERFSAEFPKEGPSILRIQQVVRGDSAAYFCASSLVVQAYGYTFGSGTRLTVV.

The chain couples TRBV4-1 to TRBJ1-1; possible D gene TRBD1, 5 bases. The CDR3 length is 17 residues. Trimming took 0 bases from V and 3 from J, leaving 17 bases between them. Germline V gene lookup returns CDR1 MGHRA and CDR2 YSYEKL. CDR3 in amino acids: CASSQEAVWGGDTEAFF. The CDR3, as DNA: TGCGCCAGCAGCCAAGAGGCCGTTTGGGGCGGTGACACTGAAGCTTTCTTT.

J is TRBJ2-7 and V is TRBV6-1, with 15 bases that match TRBD2. Per the germline V gene, CDR1 is MNHNS and CDR2 is SASEGT. V shed 6 bases, J shed 6 bases, and the junction held 6 bases outside the gene matches. The CDR3 runs 15 residues. The CDR3 nucleotides read TGTGCCAGCAGCCCCTTGGGACTAGCGGGAGGCGAGCAGTACTTC. Translated, it gives CASSPLGLAGGEQYF.

The CDR3 reads CASSTTGLSYEQYF. CDR3 coding DNA: TGTGCCAGCAGCACGACAGGACTCTCCTACGAGCAGTACTTC. The chain has TRBV28 and TRBJ2-7; a weak D match, TRBD1 (6 bases). CDR3 size: 14 residues. Trimming shortened V by 6 bases and J by 0 bases, and 12 bases separated the two germline ends. Germline CDR1 and CDR2: MDHEN and SYDVKM.

The chain is built from TRBV11-2 and TRBJ2-7; D may be TRBD1 (6 bases). Trimming left V 0 bases short and J 3 bases short, with 9 bases between. The germline V gene encodes CDR1 SGHAT and CDR2 FQNNGV. This CDR3 has 14 residues. The CDR3 sequence: CASSLEARGYEQYF. The CDR3 DNA reads TGTGCCAGCAGCTTAGAGGCCAGGGGCTACGAGCAGTACTTC.

This clone occurred a few times. The same CDR3 arises from other DNA sequences in this sample as well. The CDR3 loop is CASSEEGNTEAFF. The CDR3 DNA reads TGTGCCAGCAGTGAGGAGGGGAACACTGAAGCTTTCTTT. The V and J genes are TRBV25-1 and TRBJ1-1; D gene uncertain. CDR3 length equals 13 residues. V was clipped by 3 bases and J by 1 base, with 6 bases between them. Germline values: CDR1 MGHDK, CDR2 SYGVNS.

The chain uses TRBV19 and TRBJ1-5, with a possible D match to TRBD1 (5 bases). Germline V gene lookup returns CDR1 LNHDA and CDR2 SQIVND (reference sequence). V dropped 4 bases and J dropped 3 bases, with 13 bases sitting between them. The length of the CDR3 is 15 residues. CDR3 residues: CASSRGDVLNQPQHF. Written as DNA, the CDR3 is TGTGCCAGTAGTAGGGGGGACGTTCTCAATCAGCCCCAGCATTTT.

V and J are TRBV27 and TRBJ1-5; TRBD1 matches 7 bases. Germline CDR1 MNHEY, CDR2 SMNVEV (reference sequence). The ends lost 5 bases at V and 5 bases at J; junction bases unmatched: 6. The CDR3 runs to 14 residues. CDR3 DNA: TGTGCCAGCAGTCCGGGACAGAGATATCAGCCCCAGCATTTT. Its translation is CASSPGQRYQPQHF.

The rearrangement joins TRBV7-2 to TRBJ1-5; D is perhaps TRBD1 (6 bases). The V end was cut by 1 base, the J end by 6 bases, with 19 bases between. The germline gives CDR1 SGHTA, CDR2 FQGNSA. This CDR3 comprises 17 residues. CDR3 in DNA: TGTGCCAGCAGCTTAGGAGGTGGGGGCCGCCACCTTCAGCCCCAGCATTTT. This gives the protein CASSLGGGGRHLQPQHF.

This chain connects TRBV28 to TRBJ1-5; TRBD1 might be the D (6 bases). The germline CDR1 and CDR2 sequences are MDHEN and SYDVKM. This CDR3 region has 13 residues. Trimming took off 4 bases at V and 12 bases at J, with 16 bases between the two ends. The CDR3 DNA reads TGTGCCAGCAGTTACAGGGAGGGAACGGTCCAGCATTTT. Residues: CASSYREGTVQHF.

This clone was observed a handful of times. The CDR3 region is CASSLLRGTYNEQFF. For the CDR3, the DNA is TGTGCCAGCAGCTTGCTCCGGGGGACCTACAATGAGCAGTTCTTC. The chain employs TRBV7-9 and TRBJ2-1, with D possibly matching TRBD2 (6 bases). V was clipped by 3 bases and J by 2 bases, with 11 bases between them. Germline V lookup: CDR1 SEHNR, CDR2 FQNEAQ (reference sequence). This CDR3 contains 15 residues.

The chain links TRBV6-1 to TRBJ1-5; D might be TRBD1 (6 bases). With 1 base removed from V and 11 bases from J, the gap between germline ends came to 18 bases. CDR1 and CDR2 (germline): MNHNS, SASEGT. CDR3 length: 15 amino acids. CDR3 loop: CASSEEVTGRGAQHF. The CDR3 bases are TGTGCCAGCAGTGAAGAGGTAACGGGGAGGGGGGCCCAGCATTTT.

The genes are TRBV28 and TRBJ1-1; D not certain. This CDR3 comprises 13 residues. Trimming left V 6 bases short and J 11 bases short, with 19 bases between. CDR1 and CDR2 (germline): MDHEN, SYDVKM. The CDR3 nucleotides are TGTGCCAGCAGCCCCCCCGTCCGGGGAAGGGCTTTCTTT. Translation: CASSPPVRGRAFF.

The chain uses TRBV2 and TRBJ1-5; D gene uncertain. The germline V and J ends were trimmed by 5 bases and 0 bases, with 8 bases remaining between them. CDR1 is SNHLY and CDR2 is FYNNEI in the germline V gene. The CDR3 consists of 14 residues. CDR3 amino acids: CASSYINSNQPQHF. The CDR3 nucleotides are TGTGCCAGCAGTTACATTAATAGCAATCAGCCCCAGCATTTT. The whole variable domain, filled in from reference TRBV2 and TRBJ1-5, reads EPEVTQTPSHQVTQMGQEVILRCVPISNHLYFYWYRQILGQKVEFLVSFYNNEISEKSEIFDDQFSVERPDGSNFTLKIRSTKLEDSAMYFCASSYINSNQPQHFGDGTRLSIL.

This clone was counted once. The CDR3 region is CASSPTSGGYNEQFF. Here the CDR3 DNA reads TGCGCCAGCAGCCCGACTAGCGGGGGCTACAATGAGCAGTTCTTC. V gene TRBV5-1 combines with J gene TRBJ2-1; TRBD2 aligns across 12 bases. V lost 4 bases, J lost 3 bases, and 2 bases stayed unmatched. CDR3 length: 15 residues. Germline-derived CDR1 and CDR2 are SGHRS and YFSETQ. Full variable domain (rest looked up from reference TRBV5-1 and TRBJ2-1): KAGVTQTPRYLIKTRGQQVTLSCSPISGHRSVSWYQQTPGQGLQFLFEYFSETQRNKGNFPGRFSGRQFSNSRSEMNVSTLELGDSALYLCASSPTSGGYNEQFFGPGTRLTVL.

The J gene is TRBJ1-1, the V gene TRBV13; D perhaps matches TRBD1 (6 bases). Germline CDR1 and CDR2: PRHDT and FYEKMQ (reference sequence). Deletions cut 4 bases from V and 2 bases from J, with 11 bases between. There are 14 residues in the CDR3. The CDR3 region is CASSYRQVNTEAFF. Here the CDR3 DNA reads TGTGCCAGCAGCTACCGACAGGTAAACACTGAAGCTTTCTTT.

This chain connects TRBV2 to TRBJ1-2, with a possible D match to TRBD1 (6 bases). The germline V gene encodes CDR1 SNHLY and CDR2 FYNNEI. The V end lost 6 bases, the J end lost 1 base, and 6 bases lay between the germline ends. The CDR3 covers 12 residues. For the CDR3, the DNA is TGTGCCAGCAGGGACAGTAACTATGGCTACACCTTC. Translating gives CASRDSNYGYTF.

V gene TRBV28 combines with J gene TRBJ1-1; a weak D match, TRBD1 (6 bases). The CDR3 sequence is 16 residues long. Trimming stripped 6 bases from V and 0 bases from J, with 17 bases between. Germline V gene data show CDR1 as MDHEN and CDR2 as SYDVKM. CDR3 DNA sequence: TGTGCCAGCAGCCTACTACCGGGACAACTGAACACTGAAGCTTTCTTT. It is translated as CASSLLPGQLNTEAFF. The whole variable domain, filled in from reference TRBV28 and TRBJ1-1, reads DVKVTQSSRYLVKRTGEKVFLECVQDMDHENMFWYRQDPGLGLRLIYFSYDVKMKEKGDIPEGYSVSREKKERFSLILESASTNQTSMYLCASSLLPGQLNTEAFFGQGTRLTVV.

V usage is TRBV6-5 and J usage is TRBJ1-3; D not certain. CDR1 and CDR2 (germline): MNHEY, SVGAGI. This CDR3 is built from 13 residues. Between the trimmed V and J ends, which lost 4 bases and 10 bases, there was a span of 14 bases. CDR3 in DNA: TGTGCCAGCAGTTTGCTCGGGAGAGGGACCATATATTTT. Residues: CASSLLGRGTIYF.

This chain links TRBV15 with TRBJ2-1; 7 nucleotides line up with TRBD1. The J segment lost 8 bases and the V segment lost 1 base, leaving 11 bases of the junction unmatched. The germline V gene has CDR1 LNHNV and CDR2 YYDKDF (reference sequence). This CDR3 is 16 amino acids long. CDR3: CATSRGQGLSGDEQFF. CDR3 DNA: TGTGCCACCAGCAGAGGACAGGGTCTTAGTGGCGATGAGCAGTTCTTC. Supplemented by reference TRBV15 and TRBJ2-1, the full variable domain reads DAMVIQNPRYQVTQFGKPVTLSCSQTLNHNVMYWYQQKSSQAPKLLFHYYDKDFNNEADTPDNFQSRRPNTSFCFLDIRSPGLGDTAMYLCATSRGQGLSGDEQFFGPGTRLTVL.

The chain uses TRBV7-8 and TRBJ1-3, with D perhaps TRBD1 (5 bases). This CDR3 spans 16 amino acids. Trimming pared 1 base from V and 0 bases from J, leaving 10 bases between. Germline assignment: CDR1 SGHVS and CDR2 FQNEAQ. The CDR3: CASSLGAGPSGNTIYF. The DNA for the CDR3 is TGTGCCAGCAGCTTAGGCGCAGGGCCCTCTGGAAACACCATATATTTT.

The chain uses TRBV7-2 and TRBJ2-1; 8 bases are shared with TRBD2. This CDR3 is built from 15 residues. CDR1 and CDR2 from the germline V gene are SGHTA and FQGNSA. Germline trimming cut 8 bases from V and 9 bases from J; bases unmatched to any gene: 15. The CDR3 region is CASGDREGQPIEQFF. DNA of the CDR3: TGTGCCAGCGGCGACCGGGAGGGTCAGCCCATTGAGCAGTTCTTC.